Listed below are T cell receptor beta chains from one sample, sequenced in a study of cytomegalovirus exposure and HLA in healthy donors. Sequencing used immunoSEQ multiplex PCR; TCRdb keeps in-frame clones, though not all of them. The data show over 65,000 clones, with about 81% seen just once and 6.5% held by the top ten. The specimen sequenced was PBMCs. The receptors come from a human donor in good health. Each CDR3 is given with its conserved first and last residue. A D gene is named only where the DNA matches it firmly. A row's size may be missing; if present it is once, few, many or a size class.

v_call: TRBV19
d_call: .
j_call: TRBJ2-5
cdr3_length: 16
clone_size: once
cdr3_aa: CASSIKVSALQETQYF
cdr3_nt: TGTGCCAGTAGTATAAAGGTGTCAGCGCTCCAAGAGACCCAGTACTTC

v_call: TRBV5-1
d_call: .
j_call: TRBJ2-3
cdr3_length: 13
clone_size: .
cdr3_aa: CASSLYRADTQYF
cdr3_nt: TGCGCCAGCAGCTTGTACCGAGCAGATACGCAGTATTTT

v_call: TRBV5-4
d_call: .
j_call: TRBJ2-1
cdr3_length: 13
clone_size: .
cdr3_aa: CASSLVEYNEQFF
cdr3_nt: TGTGCCAGCAGCTTGGTCGAGTACAATGAGCAGTTCTTC

v_call: TRBV14
d_call: .
j_call: TRBJ1-5
cdr3_length: 13
clone_size: once
cdr3_aa: CVRRGGTNQPQHF
cdr3_nt: TGCGTCCGACGGGGGGGTACTAATCAGCCCCAGCATTTT

v_call: TRBV4-1
d_call: TRBD1
j_call: TRBJ1-5
cdr3_length: 15
clone_size: .
cdr3_aa: CASSLSNQGGQPQHF
cdr3_nt: TGCGCCAGCAGCCTGTCTAACCAGGGGGGTCAGCCCCAGCATTTT

v_call: TRBV9
d_call: TRBD1
j_call: TRBJ2-2
cdr3_length: 15
clone_size: .
cdr3_aa: CASSAGQGVTGELFF
cdr3_nt: TGTGCCAGCAGCGCAGGACAGGGAGTAACCGGGGAGCTGTTTTTT

v_call: TRBV5-6
d_call: TRBD1
j_call: TRBJ2-7
cdr3_length: 12
clone_size: .
cdr3_aa: CASRQGAREQYF
cdr3_nt: TGTGCCAGCAGACAGGGGGCCCGGGAGCAGTACTTC

v_call: TRBV7-9
d_call: .
j_call: TRBJ1-6
cdr3_length: 12
clone_size: .
cdr3_aa: CSSSSPGSPLHF
cdr3_nt: TGTTCCAGCAGCTCCCCAGGCTCACCCCTCCACTTT

v_call: TRBV12-5
d_call: TRBD2
j_call: TRBJ2-7
cdr3_length: 14
clone_size: .
cdr3_aa: CASGFGLANNEQYF
cdr3_nt: TGTGCTAGTGGTTTCGGACTAGCCAACAACGAGCAGTACTTC

v_call: TRBV7-9
d_call: TRBD1
j_call: TRBJ2-1
cdr3_length: 16
clone_size: .
cdr3_aa: CASSLVQGKNYNEQFF
cdr3_nt: TGTGCCAGCAGCTTAGTACAGGGGAAGAACTACAATGAGCAGTTCTTC

v_call: TRBV19
d_call: TRBD1
j_call: TRBJ2-6
cdr3_length: 22
clone_size: .
cdr3_aa: CASHSPRGAAGQGSPGANVLTF
cdr3_nt: TGTGCCAGCCACAGTCCAAGGGGGGCAGCGGGACAGGGATCGCCTGGGGCCAACGTCCTGACTTTC

v_call: TRBV19
d_call: .
j_call: TRBJ2-3
cdr3_length: 14
clone_size: .
cdr3_aa: CASSMRAGEDTQYF
cdr3_nt: TGTGCCAGTAGTATGAGGGCAGGGGAAGATACGCAGTATTTT

v_call: TRBV7-3
d_call: TRBD2
j_call: TRBJ2-3
cdr3_length: 14
clone_size: .
cdr3_aa: CASSPGTSGGTQYF
cdr3_nt: TGTGCCAGCAGCCCCGGGACTAGCGGGGGGACGCAGTATTTT

v_call: TRBV10-3
d_call: .
j_call: TRBJ1-4
cdr3_length: 14
clone_size: .
cdr3_aa: CAIRPPGRNEKLFF
cdr3_nt: TGTGCCATCAGGCCTCCAGGGAGGAATGAAAAACTGTTTTTT

v_call: TRBV5-6
d_call: TRBD1
j_call: TRBJ2-1
cdr3_length: 13
clone_size: .
cdr3_aa: CASSGTGVYEQFF
cdr3_nt: TGTGCCAGCAGCGGAACAGGGGTCTATGAGCAGTTCTTC

v_call: TRBV7-8
d_call: TRBD1
j_call: TRBJ2-5
cdr3_length: 16
clone_size: .
cdr3_aa: CASSRERQGLQETQYF
cdr3_nt: TGTGCCAGCAGCCGGGAAAGACAGGGCCTCCAAGAGACCCAGTACTTC

v_call: TRBV7-8
d_call: TRBD2
j_call: TRBJ2-3
cdr3_length: 15
clone_size: .
cdr3_aa: CASRRTSGGPDTQYF
cdr3_nt: TGTGCCAGCAGGCGGACTAGCGGGGGGCCAGATACGCAGTATTTT

v_call: TRBV6-5
d_call: .
j_call: TRBJ1-4
cdr3_length: 15
clone_size: few
cdr3_aa: CASSSRGSLPEKLFF
cdr3_nt: TGTGCCAGCAGTTCGCGGGGGAGCCTCCCGGAAAAACTGTTTTTT

v_call: TRBV9
d_call: .
j_call: TRBJ1-5
cdr3_length: 15
clone_size: .
cdr3_aa: CASSVDGGSNQPQHF
cdr3_nt: TGTGCCAGCAGCGTAGACGGGGGAAGCAATCAGCCCCAGCATTTT

v_call: TRBV7-6
d_call: TRBD2
j_call: TRBJ2-3
cdr3_length: 20
clone_size: .
cdr3_aa: CASSLAQSPLAGGSTDTQYF
cdr3_nt: TGTGCCAGCAGCTTAGCGCAAAGCCCCCTAGCGGGGGGAAGCACAGATACGCAGTATTTT

v_call: TRBV5-1
d_call: TRBD1
j_call: TRBJ2-7
cdr3_length: 14
clone_size: once
cdr3_aa: CASSFPGQSYEQYF
cdr3_nt: TGCGCCAGCAGCTTTCCGGGACAGTCTTACGAGCAGTACTTC

v_call: TRBV19
d_call: .
j_call: TRBJ1-4
cdr3_length: 14
clone_size: .
cdr3_aa: CASAAGRGNEKLFF
cdr3_nt: TGTGCCAGTGCAGCGGGACGGGGAAATGAAAAACTGTTTTTT

v_call: TRBV11-1
d_call: .
j_call: TRBJ1-2
cdr3_length: 13
clone_size: .
cdr3_aa: CASSEQGNYGYTF
cdr3_nt: TGTGCCAGCAGCGAGCAGGGTAACTATGGCTACACCTTC

v_call: TRBV6-6
d_call: TRBD2
j_call: TRBJ2-7
cdr3_length: 15
clone_size: .
cdr3_aa: CASSRTSGGENEQYF
cdr3_nt: TGTGCCAGCAGCCGTACTAGCGGGGGGGAAAACGAGCAGTACTTC

v_call: TRBV9
d_call: .
j_call: TRBJ1-1
cdr3_length: 15
clone_size: .
cdr3_aa: CASSAQQVFLGEAFF
cdr3_nt: TGTGCCAGCAGCGCTCAACAGGTTTTCCTTGGTGAAGCTTTCTTT

v_call: TRBV19
d_call: .
j_call: TRBJ1-2
cdr3_length: 14
clone_size: .
cdr3_aa: CASTRTDAPYGYTF
cdr3_nt: TGTGCCAGTACCAGGACAGATGCCCCCTATGGCTACACCTTC

v_call: TRBV5-4
d_call: TRBD2
j_call: TRBJ2-7
cdr3_length: 15
clone_size: .
cdr3_aa: CASSLAASGGIEQYF
cdr3_nt: TGTGCCAGCAGCTTGGCCGCAAGCGGGGGCATCGAGCAGTACTTC

v_call: TRBV6-1
d_call: .
j_call: TRBJ2-5
cdr3_length: 15
clone_size: .
cdr3_aa: CASRGVRGAEETQYF
cdr3_nt: TGTGCCAGCAGAGGGGTTCGGGGGGCGGAAGAGACCCAGTACTTC

v_call: TRBV5-4
d_call: TRBD1
j_call: TRBJ1-2
cdr3_length: 12
clone_size: once
cdr3_aa: CASTWDSYGYTF
cdr3_nt: TGTGCCAGCACCTGGGACAGCTATGGCTACACCTTC

v_call: TRBV28
d_call: .
j_call: TRBJ1-5
cdr3_length: 17
clone_size: once
cdr3_aa: CASSLWRGGGNNQPQHF
cdr3_nt: TGTGCCAGCAGTTTATGGAGGGGCGGGGGCAACAATCAGCCCCAGCATTTT

v_call: TRBV7-2
d_call: TRBD2
j_call: TRBJ2-1
cdr3_length: 16
clone_size: .
cdr3_aa: CASSLAARGTYNEQFF
cdr3_nt: TGTGCCAGCAGCTTAGCGGCGCGGGGGACCTACAATGAGCAGTTCTTC

v_call: TRBV10-3
d_call: .
j_call: TRBJ2-1
cdr3_length: 13
clone_size: .
cdr3_aa: CAIKGQSYNEQFF
cdr3_nt: TGTGCCATCAAGGGGCAGTCCTACAATGAGCAGTTCTTC

v_call: TRBV6-1
d_call: .
j_call: TRBJ2-3
cdr3_length: 11
clone_size: .
cdr3_aa: CASSRRDTQYF
cdr3_nt: TGTGCCAGCAGCCGCAGGGATACGCAGTATTTT

v_call: TRBV25-1
d_call: .
j_call: TRBJ2-7
cdr3_length: 16
clone_size: .
cdr3_aa: CASSESPGALYYEQYF
cdr3_nt: TGTGCCAGCAGTGAATCGCCAGGGGCCCTCTACTACGAGCAGTACTTC

v_call: TRBV10-3
d_call: .
j_call: TRBJ1-5
cdr3_length: 15
clone_size: .
cdr3_aa: CAIKETEGNGQPQHF
cdr3_nt: TGTGCCATCAAAGAGACAGAAGGGAATGGACAGCCCCAGCATTTT

v_call: TRBV7-2
d_call: TRBD2
j_call: TRBJ2-5
cdr3_length: 14
clone_size: once
cdr3_aa: CASSLPSGQETQYF
cdr3_nt: TGTGCCAGCAGCTTGCCTAGCGGCCAAGAGACCCAGTACTTC

v_call: TRBV11-2
d_call: TRBD1
j_call: TRBJ1-2
cdr3_length: 15
clone_size: .
cdr3_aa: CASSLTGQAEFGYTF
cdr3_nt: TGTGCCAGCAGCTTAACGGGACAGGCGGAGTTTGGCTACACCTTC

v_call: TRBV27
d_call: .
j_call: TRBJ1-6
cdr3_length: 14
clone_size: once
cdr3_aa: CASSKDLGGSPLHF
cdr3_nt: TGTGCCAGCAGTAAGGACCTAGGAGGTTCACCCCTCCACTTT

v_call: TRBV7-2
d_call: .
j_call: TRBJ1-5
cdr3_length: 14
clone_size: .
cdr3_aa: CASSSSNRAQPQHF
cdr3_nt: TGTGCCAGCAGTTCCTCTAACAGGGCCCAGCCCCAGCATTTT

v_call: TRBV19
d_call: TRBD2
j_call: TRBJ2-5
cdr3_length: 15
clone_size: .
cdr3_aa: CASRRTSGGQETQYF
cdr3_nt: TGTGCCAGTAGGAGGACTAGCGGGGGTCAAGAGACCCAGTACTTC

v_call: TRBV6-5
d_call: TRBD2
j_call: TRBJ2-7
cdr3_length: 13
clone_size: .
cdr3_aa: CASGPAGGYEQYF
cdr3_nt: TGTGCCAGCGGTCCCGCGGGGGGCTACGAGCAGTACTTC

v_call: TRBV4-1
d_call: TRBD1
j_call: TRBJ1-2
cdr3_length: 15
clone_size: .
cdr3_aa: CASSQVQGAFYGYTF
cdr3_nt: TGCGCCAGCAGCCAAGTACAGGGGGCTTTCTATGGCTACACCTTC

v_call: TRBV5-4
d_call: TRBD1
j_call: TRBJ2-1
cdr3_length: 16
clone_size: once
cdr3_aa: CASSLVTGGTRNEQFF
cdr3_nt: TGTGCCAGCAGCTTGGTGACAGGGGGAACTCGGAATGAGCAGTTCTTC